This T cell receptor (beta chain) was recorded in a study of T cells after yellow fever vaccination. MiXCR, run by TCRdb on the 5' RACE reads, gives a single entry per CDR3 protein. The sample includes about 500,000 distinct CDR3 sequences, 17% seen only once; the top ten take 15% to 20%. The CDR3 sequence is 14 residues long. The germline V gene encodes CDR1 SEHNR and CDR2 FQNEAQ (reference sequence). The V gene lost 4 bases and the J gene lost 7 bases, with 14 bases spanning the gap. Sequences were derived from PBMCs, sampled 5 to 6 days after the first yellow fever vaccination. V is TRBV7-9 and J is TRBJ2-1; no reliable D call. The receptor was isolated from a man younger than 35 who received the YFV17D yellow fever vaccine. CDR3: CASSSQSTSNEQFF. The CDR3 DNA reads TGTGCCAGCAGCTCTCAATCTACGAGTAATGAGCAGTTCTTC. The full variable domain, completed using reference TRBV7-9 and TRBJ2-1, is DTGVSQNPRHKITKRGQNVTFRCDPISEHNRLYWYRQTLGQGPEFLTYFQNEAQLEKSRLLSDRFSAERPKGSFSTLEIQRTEQGDSAMYLCASSSQSTSNEQFFGPGTRLTVL.